The clone carrying this T cell receptor (beta chain) occurred many times. Its antigen is still unknown. With 0 bases removed from V and 1 base from J, the gap between germline ends came to 9 bases. The CDR3 consists of 15 residues. CDR1 SGHRS and CDR2 YFSETQ come from the germline V gene. This specimen belongs to a study of read filtering for tumor transcriptome and immune sequencing. On the study more broadly: Patients were approximately 17 male and around 15 female, mean age approximately 60 years, range roughly 47 to 85.

The library was built from roughly 400 ng RNA with molecular barcoded adaptors for alpha/delta and beta/gamma chains. A single record per CDR3 protein comes from TCRdb applying MiXCR to the reads. The data show 60,000 or so distinct CDR3 sequences, less than 20% seen once. Regarding the study as a whole: Single-read clonotypes: 80% to 90% of IR-seq clonotypes (around 3.6% of reads), 74.6% of RNA-seq clonotypes (44.6% of reads). Even smaller IR-seq throughput identified most shared clonotypes. Correlation between methods rose after single-read clonotypes were removed.

The chain uses TRBV5-1 and TRBJ2-3, with D possibly matching TRBD2 (7 bases). What was sequenced was a population of CD138-negative cells sorted from bone marrow. This receptor was taken from a donor at least 40 years old with multiple myeloma. DNA of the CDR3: TGCGCCAGCAGCTTGGGGGGGGGGCGCACAGATACGCAGTATTTT. Translated: CASSLGGGRTDTQYF. The full variable domain, rest sourced from reference TRBV5-1 and TRBJ2-3, is KAGVTQTPRYLIKTRGQQVTLSCSPISGHRSVSWYQQTPGQGLQFLFEYFSETQRNKGNFPGRFSGRQFSNSRSEMNVSTLELGDSALYLCASSLGGGRTDTQYFGPGTRLTVL.